This TCR beta chain is drawn from a study of shared clonotypes between healthy human individuals. This CDR3 spans 15 amino acids. The trim removed 8 bases at V and 5 bases at J, leaving 10 bases unmatched. CDR1 and CDR2 (germline): LNHDA, SQIVND (reference sequence). Measured with immunoSEQ multiplex PCR; TCRdb has only the in-frame clones, and not every one. The sample includes roughly 2,300,000 clones, roughly 92% seen only once; the top ten take about 0.41%. This receptor was taken from a man between 18 and 35 years old in good health. Some clones in this sample may be carry-over from other donors' samples. The J gene is TRBJ2-2, the V gene TRBV19; 8 bases line up with TRBD2. The specimen was naive CD4+ T cells from PBMCs. Subset noted: CD45RA+ positively selected. The CDR3 loop reads CASLGRGEWTGELFF. As DNA, the CDR3 is TGTGCCAGTCTCGGGAGGGGCGAGTGGACCGGGGAGCTGTTTTTT.